These T cell receptor beta chains were read from a single sample in a study of cytomegalovirus exposure and HLA in healthy donors. Assay: immunoSEQ multiplex PCR; the TCRdb copy retains only in-frame clones and omits some. The sample has more than 150,000 clones; over 65% are singletons. The specimen was PBMCs. These receptors all come from a man aged 18 to 29 in good health and CMV-seronegative. CDR3s leave out the opening cysteine and the closing phenylalanine or tryptophan.

V: TRBV5-1
CDR3: ASSLRSGHNEKLF

V: TRBV15
CDR3: ATSRDTPGRSGNTIY

V: TRBV18
CDR3: ASSPWTDTYEQY

V: TRBV15
CDR3: ATSTDISNQPQH

V: TRBV4-1
CDR3: ASSQDLDRRNGYT

V: TRBV29-1
CDR3: SVVRRRGEQTIYQETQY

V: TRBV19
CDR3: ASSIATSGPSDTQY

V: TRBV27
CDR3: ASSLNGGITEAF

V: TRBV6-6
CDR3: AIRDRVDSPLH

V: TRBV28
CDR3: AGSLRDRNEKLF

V: TRBV7-9
CDR3: ASSLRGRGQETQY

V: TRBV5-8
CDR3: ASSGPGTGYMF